The present T cell receptor beta chain was sequenced within a study of control samples from healthy donors and cancer patients. This CDR3 has 15 amino acids. CDR1 and CDR2 (germline): DFQATT, SNEGSKA (reference sequence). The V gene lost 3 bases and the J gene lost 7 bases, with 21 bases spanning the gap. Sequencing used immunoSEQ multiplex PCR; TCRdb keeps in-frame clones, though not all of them. The table shows 90,000 to 110,000 clones, with about 89% occurring only once. The clonotype originates from a woman in her 50s in good health. The genes are TRBV20-1 and TRBJ2-5; tentative D call: TRBD2 (6 bases). The source material was blood. This chain's CDR3 is CSASPRAGGTATQYF. CDR3 bases: TGCAGTGCTAGTCCCCGAGCGGGCGGTACCGCGACCCAGTACTTC.